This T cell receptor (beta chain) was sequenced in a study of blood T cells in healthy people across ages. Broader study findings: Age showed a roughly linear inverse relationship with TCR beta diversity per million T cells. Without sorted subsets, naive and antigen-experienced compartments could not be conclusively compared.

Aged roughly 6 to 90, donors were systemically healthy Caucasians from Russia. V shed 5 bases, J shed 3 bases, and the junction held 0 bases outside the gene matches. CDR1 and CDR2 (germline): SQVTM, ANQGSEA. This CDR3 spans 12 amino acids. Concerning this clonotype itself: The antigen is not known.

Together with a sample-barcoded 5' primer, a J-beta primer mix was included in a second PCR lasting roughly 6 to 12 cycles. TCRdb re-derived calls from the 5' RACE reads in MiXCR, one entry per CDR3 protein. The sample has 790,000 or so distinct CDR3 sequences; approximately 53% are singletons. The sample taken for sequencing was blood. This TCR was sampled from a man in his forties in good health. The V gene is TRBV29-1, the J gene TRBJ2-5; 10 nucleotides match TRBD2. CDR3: CSVTSGEETQYF. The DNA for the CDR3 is TGCAGCGTTACTAGCGGGGAAGAGACCCAGTACTTC.